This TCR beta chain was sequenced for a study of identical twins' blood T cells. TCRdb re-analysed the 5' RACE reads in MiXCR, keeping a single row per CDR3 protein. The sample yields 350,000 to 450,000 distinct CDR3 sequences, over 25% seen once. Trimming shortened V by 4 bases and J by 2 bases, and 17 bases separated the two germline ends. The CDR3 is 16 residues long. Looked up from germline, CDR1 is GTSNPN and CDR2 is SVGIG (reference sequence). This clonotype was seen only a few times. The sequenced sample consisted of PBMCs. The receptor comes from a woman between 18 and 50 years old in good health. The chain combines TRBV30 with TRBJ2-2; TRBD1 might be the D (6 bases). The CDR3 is CAWTRTARINTGELFF. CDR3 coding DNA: TGTGCCTGGACCCGGACAGCCAGAATTAACACCGGGGAGCTGTTTTTT.